The entry below describes one T cell receptor beta chain. Its target is not known. The data were taken from a study of OX40 agonist ivuxolimab in advanced cancers. The wider study: There were three patients with partial responses, one having hepatocellular carcinoma and two cutaneous melanoma.

The repertoire was sequenced with immunoSEQ multiplex PCR; TCRdb's copy has only in-frame clones and lacks some. The data contain about 94,000 clones, nearly 90% of them singletons. Patients who had autoimmune disease history or got systemic immunosuppression were left out. The germline V gene has CDR1 MNHEY and CDR2 SVGAGI. The CDR3 is 14 residues long. The ends were cut back, 5 bases at V and 6 bases at J, with 16 bases in the middle. Study outcomes and limitations: Both CD4+ and CD8+ T cell populations in blood had undergone clonal expansion by week 6 at 0.1 to 3.0 mg/kg.

The clonotype comes from an adult with an advanced solid tumor such as melanoma, head and neck, liver or kidney cancer. The chain is built from TRBV6-5 and TRBJ1-2; D possibly corresponds to TRBD1 (5 bases). The sample here was CD4+ or CD8+ T cells sorted from blood, taken in a trial of the OX40 agonist ivuxolimab. The CDR3 sequence: CASSPAPGNHGYTF. For the CDR3, the DNA is TGTGCCAGCAGTCCTGCACCAGGGAACCATGGCTACACCTTC.